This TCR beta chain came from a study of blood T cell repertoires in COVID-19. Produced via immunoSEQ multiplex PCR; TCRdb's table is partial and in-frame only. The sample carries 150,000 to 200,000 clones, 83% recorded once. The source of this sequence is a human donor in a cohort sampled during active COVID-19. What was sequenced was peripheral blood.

CDR3 residues: CASSEDPGAGEISYEQYF. Here the CDR3 DNA reads TGTGCCAGCAGTGAAGACCCAGGGGCAGGCGAAATCTCCTACGAGCAGTACTTC. The chain combines TRBV6-1 with TRBJ2-7; possibly TRBD1 for D (6 bases). Per the germline V gene, CDR1 is MNHNS and CDR2 is SASEGT. The CDR3 loop spans 18 amino acids. Deletions cut 1 base from V and 0 bases from J, with 19 bases between.